These T cell receptor beta chains were read from a single sample in a study of cytomegalovirus exposure and HLA in healthy donors. Assay: immunoSEQ multiplex PCR; the TCRdb copy retains only in-frame clones and omits some. The profile shows tens of thousands of clones, about 87% of them singletons. Source material: PBMCs. Source of these receptors: a woman aged 18-29 years in good health and CMV-seropositive. Each CDR3 is given with its conserved first and last residue. The D gene is left open where the match is weak. The size of a clone is reported for some rows only, either as once, few or many, or as a class for expanded clones.

.	TRBV9	TRBJ1-3	once	TGTGCCAGCAGCGCGGGAGGGGGAACTGGAAACACCATATATTTT	CASSAGGGTGNTIYF
.	TRBV28	TRBJ1-2	.	TGTGCCAGCAGTTTAACCACAGAGGGTAACTATGGCTACACCTTC	CASSLTTEGNYGYTF
.	TRBV4-2	TRBJ2-2	once	TGTGCCAGCAGCCAAGACCCTAACACCGGGGAGCTGTTTTTT	CASSQDPNTGELFF
.	TRBV9	TRBJ1-5	.	TGTGCCAGCAGCGTAGGCGGAGGCAATCAGCCCCAGCATTTT	CASSVGGGNQPQHF
TRBD1	TRBV4-1	TRBJ1-2	.	TGCGCCAGCAGCCAACCGGGGACAGCGTATGGCTACACCTTC	CASSQPGTAYGYTF
.	TRBV6-5	TRBJ2-1	.	TGTGCCAGCAGCACTAATGATGGGTATCGCAATGAGCAGTTCTTC	CASSTNDGYRNEQFF
TRBD2	TRBV27	TRBJ2-7	.	TGTGCCAGCAAGCGGGAGCGGGACTCCTACGAGCAGTACTTC	CASKRERDSYEQYF
.	TRBV20-1	TRBJ1-1	.	TGCAGTGCTAGTGTTCAGTTTGAAGCTTTCTTT	CSASVQFEAFF
.	TRBV5-8	TRBJ1-1	.	TGTGCCAGCAGCTTGGGGGGTACAGGGACTGAAGCTTTCTTT	CASSLGGTGTEAFF
.	TRBV11-2	TRBJ1-2	.	TGTGCCAGCAGCTTAGAAGATAGGAACAGAGCTAACTATGGCTACACCTTC	CASSLEDRNRANYGYTF
.	TRBV27	TRBJ2-2	.	TGTGCCAGCAGTTTCGGGAGGAACACCGGGGAGCTGTTTTTT	CASSFGRNTGELFF
.	TRBV6-1	TRBJ1-4	.	TGTGCCAGCTCCATTAGACCCGGGGGTAATGAAAAACTGTTTTTT	CASSIRPGGNEKLFF
TRBD1	TRBV5-5	TRBJ2-7	.	TGTGCCAGCAGCCCAAGGACAGGGGGGAACCACGAGCAGTACTTC	CASSPRTGGNHEQYF
.	TRBV29-1	TRBJ1-1	.	TGCAGCGTGCGACCGAGGGCAATAAACACTGAAGCTTTCTTT	CSVRPRAINTEAFF
.	TRBV10-1	TRBJ2-7	.	TGCGCCAGCAGCGGGGGACAGTCCTACGAGCAGTACTTC	CASSGGQSYEQYF
TRBD1	TRBV7-8	TRBJ1-1	.	TGTGCCAGCAGCTCCGGACAGGGGCGGTTTGGCACTGAAGCTTTCTTT	CASSSGQGRFGTEAFF
TRBD1	TRBV4-1	TRBJ1-2	.	TGCGCCAGCAGTCCCTTGAAGGACAGGATCCGTGGCTACACCTTC	CASSPLKDRIRGYTF
.	TRBV10-3	TRBJ2-7	.	TGTGCCATCAGTGTGTCGTCAGGGTCCTACGAGCAGTACTTC	CAISVSSGSYEQYF
.	TRBV6-4	TRBJ1-2	.	TGTGCCAGCAGTGACCAGGCCGGGCAGGGTGGAGGCTACACCTTC	CASSDQAGQGGGYTF
TRBD2	TRBV4-2	TRBJ2-1	.	TGTGCCAGCAGCCAAGAGGACGTCGGGGGGTACAATGAGCAGTTCTTC	CASSQEDVGGYNEQFF
.	TRBV28	TRBJ2-3	.	TGTGCCAGCAGTAGCGATACGCAGTATTTT	CASSSDTQYF
TRBD2	TRBV4-3	TRBJ2-5	.	TGCGCCAGCAGCCAAGAGTGGGCTGCGGGGGGGCCCCAAGAGACCCAGTACTTC	CASSQEWAAGGPQETQYF
.	TRBV15	TRBJ2-1	.	TGTGCCACCTCCCGGGTCCACAATGAGCAGTTCTTC	CATSRVHNEQFF
.	TRBV6-6	TRBJ1-1	.	TGTGCCAGCAGTTATGGGGCCATGAACACTGAAGCTTTCTTT	CASSYGAMNTEAFF
TRBD1	TRBV19	TRBJ2-7	.	TGTGCCAGTACTAAAAGGGGACAGGGCCCGCACGAGCAGTACTTC	CASTKRGQGPHEQYF
.	TRBV4-1	TRBJ1-1	.	TGCGCCAGCAGCCAAGCGGTGAACACTGAAGCTTTCTTT	CASSQAVNTEAFF
.	TRBV2	TRBJ2-5	.	TGTGCCAGCAATTACCCAGGAGCGGCGGCCACCCAAGAGACCCAGTACTTC	CASNYPGAAATQETQYF
.	TRBV6-5	TRBJ1-2	.	TGTGCCAGCGGTGCGGGGATCTATGGCTACACCTTC	CASGAGIYGYTF
.	TRBV6-5	TRBJ1-2	.	TGTGCCAGCAGTTACTCGAGTACGGACTATGGCTACACCTTC	CASSYSSTDYGYTF
.	TRBV12-1	TRBJ1-1	.	TGTGCCAGCATCACGGACAGGGGGACTGAAGCTTTCTTT	CASITDRGTEAFF
TRBD1	TRBV4-1	TRBJ1-1	.	TGCGCCAGCAGCCAAGGTGCAGGGGGCGGTGAAGCTTTCTTT	CASSQGAGGGEAFF
.	TRBV28	TRBJ1-1	once	TGTGCCAGCAGTCCTGACAGATCGAGGACTGAAGCTTTCTTT	CASSPDRSRTEAFF
TRBD1	TRBV27	TRBJ1-1	.	TGTGCCAGCAGTTTCCAGGGGGGCACTGAAGCTTTCTTT	CASSFQGGTEAFF
.	TRBV5-4	TRBJ2-5	.	TGTGCCAGCAGTGGGGGCCAGGCGGGCCTACAAGAGACCCAGTACTTC	CASSGGQAGLQETQYF
TRBD2	TRBV7-9	TRBJ2-3	.	TGTGCCAGCAGCGACGGAGCGGGGGATACGCAGTATTTT	CASSDGAGDTQYF
.	TRBV10-3	TRBJ2-3	.	TGTGCCATCAGAGGGGGAGCGGGGACAGATACGCAGTATTTT	CAIRGGAGTDTQYF
.	TRBV28	TRBJ1-3	few	TGTGCCAGCAGTTTGCTATTCAGGGGAAACACCATATATTTT	CASSLLFRGNTIYF
.	TRBV27	TRBJ2-1	.	TGTGCCACCGGGCGGGGAAGCTCCTACAATGAGCAGTTCTTC	CATGRGSSYNEQFF
TRBD1	TRBV7-9	TRBJ2-5	.	TGTGCCAGCAGCACCGGACAGGGATTGGGGGAGACCCAGTACTTC	CASSTGQGLGETQYF